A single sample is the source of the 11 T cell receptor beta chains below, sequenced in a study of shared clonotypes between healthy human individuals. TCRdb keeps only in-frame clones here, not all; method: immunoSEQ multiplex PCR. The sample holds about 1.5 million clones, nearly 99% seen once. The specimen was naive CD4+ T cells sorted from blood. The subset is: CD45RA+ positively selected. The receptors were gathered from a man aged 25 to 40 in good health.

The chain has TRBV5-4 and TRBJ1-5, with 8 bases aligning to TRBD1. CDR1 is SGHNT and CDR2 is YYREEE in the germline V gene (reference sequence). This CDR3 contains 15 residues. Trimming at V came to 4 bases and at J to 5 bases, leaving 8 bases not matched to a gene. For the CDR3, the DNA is TGTGCCAGCAGCAGAGGACAGGGCCGCGATCAGCCCCAGCATTTT. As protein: CASSRGQGRDQPQHF.

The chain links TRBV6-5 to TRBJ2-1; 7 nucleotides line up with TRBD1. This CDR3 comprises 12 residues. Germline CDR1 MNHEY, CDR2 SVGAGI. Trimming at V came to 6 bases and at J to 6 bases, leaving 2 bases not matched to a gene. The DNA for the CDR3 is TGTGCCAGCAGCGACAGGGTCAATGAGCAGTTCTTC. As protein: CASSDRVNEQFF.

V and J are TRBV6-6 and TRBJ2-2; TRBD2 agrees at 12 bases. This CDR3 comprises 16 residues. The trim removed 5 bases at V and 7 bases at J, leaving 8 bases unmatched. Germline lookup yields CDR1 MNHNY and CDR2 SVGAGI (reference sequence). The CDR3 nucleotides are TGTGCCAGCAGTCGTACTAGCGGGAGGATAGGCGGGGAGCTGTTTTTT. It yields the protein CASSRTSGRIGGELFF.

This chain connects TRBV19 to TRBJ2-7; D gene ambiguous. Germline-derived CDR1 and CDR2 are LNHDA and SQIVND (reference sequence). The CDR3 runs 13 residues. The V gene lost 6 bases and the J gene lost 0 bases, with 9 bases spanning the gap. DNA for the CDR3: TGTGCCAGTAGGTATGCAGGCTCCTACGAGCAGTACTTC. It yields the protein CASRYAGSYEQYF.

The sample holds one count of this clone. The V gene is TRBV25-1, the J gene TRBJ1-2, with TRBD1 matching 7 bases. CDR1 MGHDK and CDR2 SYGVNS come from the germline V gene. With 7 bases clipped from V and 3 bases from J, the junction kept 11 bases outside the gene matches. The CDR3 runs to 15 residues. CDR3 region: CASTVLDRYYYGYTF. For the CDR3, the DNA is TGTGCCAGCACCGTACTGGACAGGTACTACTATGGCTACACCTTC.

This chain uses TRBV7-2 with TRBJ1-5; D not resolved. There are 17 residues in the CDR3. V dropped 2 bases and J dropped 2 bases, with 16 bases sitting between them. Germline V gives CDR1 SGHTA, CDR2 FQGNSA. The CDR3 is CASSLLPPGSRNQPQHF. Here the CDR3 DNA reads TGTGCCAGCAGCTTACTGCCTCCCGGGTCGCGCAATCAGCCCCAGCATTTT.

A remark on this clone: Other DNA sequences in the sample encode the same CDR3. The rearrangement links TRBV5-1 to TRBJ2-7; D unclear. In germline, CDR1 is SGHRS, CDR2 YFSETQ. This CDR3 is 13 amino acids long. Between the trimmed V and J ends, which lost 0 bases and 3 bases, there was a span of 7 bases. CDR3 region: CASSLESGYEQYF. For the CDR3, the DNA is TGCGCCAGCAGCTTGGAATCCGGCTACGAGCAGTACTTC.

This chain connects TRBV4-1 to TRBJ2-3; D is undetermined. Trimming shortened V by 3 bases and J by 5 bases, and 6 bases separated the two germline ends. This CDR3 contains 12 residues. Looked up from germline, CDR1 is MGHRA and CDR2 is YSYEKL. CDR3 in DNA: TGCGCCAGCAGCCAGGTGAAAGATACGCAGTATTTT. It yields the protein CASSQVKDTQYF.

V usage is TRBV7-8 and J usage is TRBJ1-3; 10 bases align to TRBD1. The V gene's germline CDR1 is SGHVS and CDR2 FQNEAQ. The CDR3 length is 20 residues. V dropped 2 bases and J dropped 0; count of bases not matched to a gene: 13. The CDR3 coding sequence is TGTGCCAGCAGCTTACTTCAGGACAGGGGGACGTCCCACTCTGGAAACACCATATATTTT. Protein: CASSLLQDRGTSHSGNTIYF.

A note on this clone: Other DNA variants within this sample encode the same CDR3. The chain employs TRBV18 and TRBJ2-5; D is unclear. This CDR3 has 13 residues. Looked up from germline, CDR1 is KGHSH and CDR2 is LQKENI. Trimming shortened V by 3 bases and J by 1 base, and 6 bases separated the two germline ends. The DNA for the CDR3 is TGTGCCAGCTCACCCTCCATCCAAGAGACCCAGTACTTC. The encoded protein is CASSPSIQETQYF. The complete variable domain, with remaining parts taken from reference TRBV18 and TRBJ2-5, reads NAGVMQNPRHLVRRRGQEARLRCSPMKGHSHVYWYRQLPEEGLKFMVYLQKENIIDESGMPKERFSAEFPKEGPSILRIQQVVRGDSAAYFCASSPSIQETQYFGPGTRLLVL.

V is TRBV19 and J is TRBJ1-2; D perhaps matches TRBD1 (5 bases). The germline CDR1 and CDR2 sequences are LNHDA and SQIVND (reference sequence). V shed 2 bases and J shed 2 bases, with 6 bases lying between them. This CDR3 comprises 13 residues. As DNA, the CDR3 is TGTGCCAGTAGTATAACAGGAAACTATGGCTACACCTTC. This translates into CASSITGNYGYTF.